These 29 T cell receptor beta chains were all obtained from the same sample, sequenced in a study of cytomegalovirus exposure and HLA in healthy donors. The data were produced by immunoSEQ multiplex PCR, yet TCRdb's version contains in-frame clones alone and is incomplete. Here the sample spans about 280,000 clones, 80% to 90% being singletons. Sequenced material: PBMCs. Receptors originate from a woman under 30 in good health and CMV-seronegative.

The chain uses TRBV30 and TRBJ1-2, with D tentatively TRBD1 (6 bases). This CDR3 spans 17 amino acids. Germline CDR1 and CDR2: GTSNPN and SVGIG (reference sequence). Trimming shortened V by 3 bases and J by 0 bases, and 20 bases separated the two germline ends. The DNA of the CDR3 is TGTGCCTGGAGCGCAGTTTACGGAACAGGGCCTAACTATGGCTACACCTTC. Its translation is CAWSAVYGTGPNYGYTF.

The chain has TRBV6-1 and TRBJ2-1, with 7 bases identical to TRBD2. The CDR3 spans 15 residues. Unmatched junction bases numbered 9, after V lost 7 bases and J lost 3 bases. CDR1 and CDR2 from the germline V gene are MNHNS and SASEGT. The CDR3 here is CASTEGLAVYNEQFF. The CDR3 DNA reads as TGTGCCAGCACCGAGGGGCTAGCGGTCTACAATGAGCAGTTCTTC.

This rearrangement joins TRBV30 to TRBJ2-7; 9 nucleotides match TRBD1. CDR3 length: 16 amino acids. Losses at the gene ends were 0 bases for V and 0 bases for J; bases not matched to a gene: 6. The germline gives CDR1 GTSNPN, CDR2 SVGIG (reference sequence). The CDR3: CAWSVRRTGDSYEQYF. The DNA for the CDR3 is TGTGCCTGGAGTGTACGGAGGACAGGGGACTCCTACGAGCAGTACTTC.

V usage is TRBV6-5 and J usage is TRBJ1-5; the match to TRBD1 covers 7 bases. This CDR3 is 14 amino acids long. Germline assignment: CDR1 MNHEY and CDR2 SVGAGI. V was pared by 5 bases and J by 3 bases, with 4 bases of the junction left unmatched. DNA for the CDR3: TGTGCCAGCAGTACGACAGGGCTCAATCAGCCCCAGCATTTT. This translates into CASSTTGLNQPQHF.

As DNA, the CDR3 is TGTGCCAGCTACGATACTGACTCCTACGAGCAGTACTTC. Protein sequence: CASYDTDSYEQYF. The V gene is TRBV25-1, the J gene TRBJ2-7, with D hard to call. Germline CDR1 MGHDK, CDR2 SYGVNS. The CDR3 length is 13 residues. Trimming took 8 bases from V and 0 from J, leaving 11 bases between them.

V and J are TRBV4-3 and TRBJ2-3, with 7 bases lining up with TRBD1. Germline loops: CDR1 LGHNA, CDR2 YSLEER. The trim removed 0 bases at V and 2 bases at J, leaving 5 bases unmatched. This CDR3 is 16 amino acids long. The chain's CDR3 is CASSQERGGLTDTQYF. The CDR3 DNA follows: TGCGCCAGCAGCCAAGAAAGAGGGGGCCTCACAGATACGCAGTATTTT.

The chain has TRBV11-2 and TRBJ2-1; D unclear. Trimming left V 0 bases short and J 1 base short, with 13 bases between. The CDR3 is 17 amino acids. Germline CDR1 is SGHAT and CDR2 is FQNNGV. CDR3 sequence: CASSLDLGIASYNEQFF. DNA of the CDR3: TGTGCCAGCAGCTTAGATCTTGGAATAGCTTCCTACAATGAGCAGTTCTTC.

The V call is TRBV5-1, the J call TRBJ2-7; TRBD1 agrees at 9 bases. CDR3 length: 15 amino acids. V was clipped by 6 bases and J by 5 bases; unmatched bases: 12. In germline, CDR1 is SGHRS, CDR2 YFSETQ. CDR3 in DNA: TGCGCCAGCACCGACCTCGCCGGGACAGGGCACGAGCAGTACTTC. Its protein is CASTDLAGTGHEQYF. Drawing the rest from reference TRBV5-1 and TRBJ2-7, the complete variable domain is KAGVTQTPRYLIKTRGQQVTLSCSPISGHRSVSWYQQTPGQGLQFLFEYFSETQRNKGNFPGRFSGRQFSNSRSEMNVSTLELGDSALYLCASTDLAGTGHEQYFGPGTRLTVT.

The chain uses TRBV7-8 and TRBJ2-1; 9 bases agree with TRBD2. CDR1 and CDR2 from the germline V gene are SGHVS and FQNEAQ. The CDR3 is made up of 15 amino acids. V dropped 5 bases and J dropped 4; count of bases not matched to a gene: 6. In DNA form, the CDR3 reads TGTGCCAGCAGCCCCGTGCGGGAGGGGTACAATGAGCAGTTCTTC. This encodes CASSPVREGYNEQFF.

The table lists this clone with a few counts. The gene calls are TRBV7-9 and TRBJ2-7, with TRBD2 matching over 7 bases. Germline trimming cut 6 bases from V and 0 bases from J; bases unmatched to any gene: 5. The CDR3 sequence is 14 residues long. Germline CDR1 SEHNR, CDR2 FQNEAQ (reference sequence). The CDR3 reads CASRSGASSYEQYF. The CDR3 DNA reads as TGTGCCAGCAGGAGCGGGGCTAGCTCCTACGAGCAGTACTTC.

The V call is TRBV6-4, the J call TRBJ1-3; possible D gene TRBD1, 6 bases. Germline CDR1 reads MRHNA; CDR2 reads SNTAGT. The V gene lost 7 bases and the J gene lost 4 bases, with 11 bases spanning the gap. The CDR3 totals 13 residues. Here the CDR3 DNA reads TGTGCCAGCACCCCGGACAGCGGAAACACCATATATTTT. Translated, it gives CASTPDSGNTIYF.

The CDR3 sequence: CSVEEWREAINEQFF. CDR3 bases: TGCAGCGTTGAAGAGTGGCGGGAGGCGATCAATGAGCAGTTCTTC. The chain joins TRBV29-1 to TRBJ2-1; TRBD2 matches at 8 bases. Germline V gene sequence: CDR1 SQVTM, CDR2 ANQGSEA. The CDR3 sequence is 15 residues long. J was trimmed by 6 bases and V by 0 bases; bases with no gene match: 7.

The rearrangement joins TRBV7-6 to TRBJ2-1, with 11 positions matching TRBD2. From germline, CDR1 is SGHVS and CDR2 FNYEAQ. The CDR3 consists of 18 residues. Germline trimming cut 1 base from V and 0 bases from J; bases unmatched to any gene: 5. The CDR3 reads CASSLVSSGGPSYNEQFF. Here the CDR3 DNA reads TGTGCCAGCAGCTTAGTATCTAGCGGGGGGCCCTCCTACAATGAGCAGTTCTTC.

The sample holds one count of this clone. As DNA, the CDR3 is TGTGCCAGCAGCCCTATAGACAGGGCCGTTGAAGCTTTCTTT. Encoded protein: CASSPIDRAVEAFF. The chain carries TRBV4-2 and TRBJ1-1; TRBD1 aligns across 7 bases. There are 14 residues in the CDR3. CDR1 and CDR2 from the germline V gene are LGHNA and YNFKEQ. V lost 4 bases, J lost 7 bases, and 9 bases stayed unmatched.

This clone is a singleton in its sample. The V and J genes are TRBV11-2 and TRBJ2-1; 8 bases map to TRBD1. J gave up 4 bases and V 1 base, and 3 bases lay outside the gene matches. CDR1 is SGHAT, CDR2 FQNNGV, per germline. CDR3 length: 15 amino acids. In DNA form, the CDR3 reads TGTGCCAGCAGCTTAGTACAGGGGGTTTACAATGAGCAGTTCTTC. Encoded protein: CASSLVQGVYNEQFF.

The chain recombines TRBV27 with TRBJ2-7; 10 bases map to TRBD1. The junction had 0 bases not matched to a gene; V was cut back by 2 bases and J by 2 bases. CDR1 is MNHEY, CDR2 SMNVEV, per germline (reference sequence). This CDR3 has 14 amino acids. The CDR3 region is CASSLDRGPYEQYF. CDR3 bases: TGTGCCAGCAGTTTAGACAGGGGGCCCTACGAGCAGTACTTC.

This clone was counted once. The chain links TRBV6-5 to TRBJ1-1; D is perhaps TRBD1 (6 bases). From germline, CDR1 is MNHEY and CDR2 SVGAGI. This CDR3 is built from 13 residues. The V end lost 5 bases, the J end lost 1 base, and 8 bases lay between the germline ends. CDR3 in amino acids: CASSTGRNTEAFF. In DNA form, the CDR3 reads TGTGCCAGCAGTACAGGGAGGAACACTGAAGCTTTCTTT.

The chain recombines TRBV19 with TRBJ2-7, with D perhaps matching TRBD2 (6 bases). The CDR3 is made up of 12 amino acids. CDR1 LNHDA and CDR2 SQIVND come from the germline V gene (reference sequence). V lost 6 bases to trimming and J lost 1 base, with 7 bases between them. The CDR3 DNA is TGTGCCAGTAGCGGGACTTCCTACGAGCAGTACTTC. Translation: CASSGTSYEQYF.

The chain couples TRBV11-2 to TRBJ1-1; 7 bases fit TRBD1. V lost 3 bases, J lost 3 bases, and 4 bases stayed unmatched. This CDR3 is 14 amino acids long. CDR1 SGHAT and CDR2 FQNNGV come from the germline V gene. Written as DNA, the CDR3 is TGTGCCAGCAGCTTGAGTGACAGGGACACTGAAGCTTTCTTT. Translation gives CASSLSDRDTEAFF.

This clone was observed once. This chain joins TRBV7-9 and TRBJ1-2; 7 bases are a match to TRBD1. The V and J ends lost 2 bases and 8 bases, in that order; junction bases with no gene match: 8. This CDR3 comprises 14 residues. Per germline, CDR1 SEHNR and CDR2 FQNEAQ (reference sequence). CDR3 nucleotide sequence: TGTGCCAGCAGCTTAATCGACAGGGTAGAGGGCTACACCTTC. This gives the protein CASSLIDRVEGYTF. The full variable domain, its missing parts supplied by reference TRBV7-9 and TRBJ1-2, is DTGVSQNPRHKITKRGQNVTFRCDPISEHNRLYWYRQTLGQGPEFLTYFQNEAQLEKSRLLSDRFSAERPKGSFSTLEIQRTEQGDSAMYLCASSLIDRVEGYTFGSGTRLTVV.

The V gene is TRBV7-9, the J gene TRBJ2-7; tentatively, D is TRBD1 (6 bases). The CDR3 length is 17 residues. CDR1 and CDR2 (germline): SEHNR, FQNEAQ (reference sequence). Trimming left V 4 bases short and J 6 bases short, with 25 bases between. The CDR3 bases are TGTGCCAGCAGCTCTGCTAGGGGGACCCGCTCTGTCGTCGAGCAGTACTTC. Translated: CASSSARGTRSVVEQYF. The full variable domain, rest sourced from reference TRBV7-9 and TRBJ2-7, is DTGVSQNPRHKITKRGQNVTFRCDPISEHNRLYWYRQTLGQGPEFLTYFQNEAQLEKSRLLSDRFSAERPKGSFSTLEIQRTEQGDSAMYLCASSSARGTRSVVEQYFGPGTRLTVT.

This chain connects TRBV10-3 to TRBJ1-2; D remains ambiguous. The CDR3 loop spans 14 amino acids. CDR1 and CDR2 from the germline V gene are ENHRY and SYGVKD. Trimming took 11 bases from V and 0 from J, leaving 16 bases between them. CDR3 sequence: CAVVSGSTNYGYTF. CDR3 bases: TGTGCCGTCGTATCCGGGTCAACTAACTATGGCTACACCTTC.

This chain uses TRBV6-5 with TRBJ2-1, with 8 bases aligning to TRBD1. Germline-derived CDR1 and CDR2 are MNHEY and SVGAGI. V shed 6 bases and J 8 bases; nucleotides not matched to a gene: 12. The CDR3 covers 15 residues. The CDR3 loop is CASRLRDGQGYEQFF. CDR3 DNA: TGTGCCAGCAGACTACGTGACGGACAGGGATATGAGCAGTTCTTC.

The DNA of the CDR3 is TGTGCCAGCAGCTCGGTGGGCAGGGCCCATGGCTACACCTTC. Protein sequence: CASSSVGRAHGYTF. The chain links TRBV5-4 to TRBJ1-2, with D perhaps matching TRBD1 (5 bases). V gave up 3 bases and J gave up 6 bases, with 15 bases separating them. This CDR3 spans 14 amino acids. Germline V gene lookup returns CDR1 SGHNT and CDR2 YYREEE (reference sequence).

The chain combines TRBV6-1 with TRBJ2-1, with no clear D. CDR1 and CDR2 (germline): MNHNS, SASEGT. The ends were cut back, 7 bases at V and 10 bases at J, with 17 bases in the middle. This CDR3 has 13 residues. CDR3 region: CASTSSSSREQFF. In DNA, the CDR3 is TGTGCCAGCACAAGTTCATCCTCTCGGGAGCAGTTCTTC.

The CDR3 loop reads CASSSGHNEKLFF. In DNA, the CDR3 is TGTGCCAGCAGTAGCGGGCATAATGAAAAACTGTTTTTT. The J gene is TRBJ1-4, the V gene TRBV28, with unresolved D. Germline lookup yields CDR1 MDHEN and CDR2 SYDVKM. The CDR3 has 13 amino acids. V was clipped by 5 bases and J by 4 bases, with 8 bases between them.

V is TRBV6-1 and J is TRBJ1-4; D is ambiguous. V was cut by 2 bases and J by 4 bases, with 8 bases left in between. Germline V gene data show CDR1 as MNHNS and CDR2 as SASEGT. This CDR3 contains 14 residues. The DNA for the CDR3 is TGTGCCAGCAGTGAATTCCTTTATAATGAAAAACTGTTTTTT. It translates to CASSEFLYNEKLFF.

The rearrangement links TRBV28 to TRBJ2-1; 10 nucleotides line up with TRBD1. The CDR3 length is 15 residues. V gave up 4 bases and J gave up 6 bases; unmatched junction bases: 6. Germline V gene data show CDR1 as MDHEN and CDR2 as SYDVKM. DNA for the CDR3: TGTGCCAGCAGTTCCTCGGGACAGGGGTTCAATGAGCAGTTCTTC. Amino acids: CASSSSGQGFNEQFF.

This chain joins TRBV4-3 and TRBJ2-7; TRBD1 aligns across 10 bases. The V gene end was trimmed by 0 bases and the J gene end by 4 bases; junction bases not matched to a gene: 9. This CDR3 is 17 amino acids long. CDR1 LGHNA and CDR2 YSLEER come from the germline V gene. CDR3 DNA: TGCGCCAGCAGCCAAGAACCCCCGGGGACAGGGGTGTACGAGCAGTACTTC. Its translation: CASSQEPPGTGVYEQYF.